These T cell receptor beta chains were read from a single sample in a study of CD8 T cells in ankylosing spondylitis. TCRdb ran MiXCR on the 5' RACE reads and lists one entry per CDR3 protein. The repertoire has around 490,000 distinct CDR3 sequences, over 4% of them found once; the top ten carry approximately 4%. The sample taken for sequencing was blood, either unsorted or a sorted T cell fraction (not recorded which). The origin of the receptors is a male donor with ankylosing spondylitis. Both conserved end residues are part of each CDR3. D genes are given only for firm matches. Size values are once, few and many counts, or a class for expanded clones, and some rows have none.

clone size	V gene	D gene	J gene	CDR3 DNA	CDR3 protein
many	TRBV24-1	.	TRBJ2-3	TGTGCCACCAGTGACCTCCGTCCAGGCGCAGATACGCAGTATTTT	CATSDLRPGADTQYF
.	TRBV4-2	.	TRBJ2-3	TGTGCCATCAGCCCGGGGCTTTATACAGATACGCAGTATTTT	CAISPGLYTDTQYF
many	TRBV25-1	.	TRBJ2-7	TGTGCCAGCAGTGGGACAGCAGGAGGAGAGCAGTACTTC	CASSGTAGGEQYF
many	TRBV2	.	TRBJ1-1	TGTGCCAGAGGGGAGACAGGGAACACTGAAGCTTTCTTT	CARGETGNTEAFF
.	TRBV4-2	.	TRBJ2-1	TGTGCCATGGACAGCGGTCTCCACAGCGAGCAGTTCTTC	CAMDSGLHSEQFF
many	TRBV6-2/TRBV6-3	.	TRBJ2-5	TGTGCCAGCAGTCCCCGGTTACTAGCCGAGGAGACCCAGTACTTC	CASSPRLLAEETQYF
few	TRBV9	.	TRBJ2-7	TGTGCCAGCAGCGTAGCGGCAGGTTCCCAACCCCTCTACGAGCAGTACTTC	CASSVAAGSQPLYEQYF
many	TRBV5-1	.	TRBJ1-1	TGCGCCAGCAGCGGCGAGGGACGGCCGAACACTGAAGCTTTCTTT	CASSGEGRPNTEAFF
many	TRBV7-9	.	TRBJ2-2	TGTGCCAGCAGCTACCTGCTGGGGACGGCTAACACCGGGGAGCTGTTTTTT	CASSYLLGTANTGELFF
few	TRBV7-2	TRBD1	TRBJ2-1	TGTGCCAGCAGCTTAGCGCTAATGGGGACAGGTGTCCACAATGAGCAGTTCTTC	CASSLALMGTGVHNEQFF
many	TRBV5-1	.	TRBJ2-1	TGCGCCAGCAGCCCTCCGCGGCAGTTCAGTGAGCAGTTCTTC	CASSPPRQFSEQFF
many	TRBV28	TRBD1	TRBJ1-5	TGTGCCAGCAACGAGGGTACAGGGGGCGATCAGCCCCAGCATTTT	CASNEGTGGDQPQHF
.	TRBV5-6	TRBD1	TRBJ1-3	TGTGCCAGGAGCTCCGGGACAGTAAACACCATATATTTT	CARSSGTVNTIYF
many	TRBV27	.	TRBJ2-1	TGTGCCAGCAGCCAGGACGCAAGCTCCTACAATGAGCAGTTCTTC	CASSQDASSYNEQFF
many	TRBV7-9	.	TRBJ1-2	TGTGCCAGCAGCCCCCAGCGGGCAGGTGGTATCTATGGCTACACCTTC	CASSPQRAGGIYGYTF
many	TRBV6-1	.	TRBJ2-7	TGTGCCAGCAGTGAAGCGCCGAATCACAGGTACTTC	CASSEAPNHRYF
many	TRBV28	.	TRBJ2-3	TGTGCCAGCAGTACCTTTGGGGGAAGCACAGATACGCAGTATTTT	CASSTFGGSTDTQYF
many	TRBV29-1	.	TRBJ2-1	TGCAGCGTCCGGGCCCGGTTAGCCTACAATGAGCAGTTCTTC	CSVRARLAYNEQFF
many	TRBV20-1	.	TRBJ1-2	TGCAGTGCTCCGCCCAGGGGAGGCTATGGCTACACCTTC	CSAPPRGGYGYTF
many	TRBV7-2	.	TRBJ1-1	TGTGCCAGCAGCTTAATCCTCAACACTGAAGCTTTCTTT	CASSLILNTEAFF
many	TRBV7-2	.	TRBJ2-7	TGTGCCAGCAGCTTATCGGGACGGACCCTCTACGAGCAGTACTTC	CASSLSGRTLYEQYF
many	TRBV20-1	.	TRBJ2-7	TGCAGTGCTAGAGGCAGGATCACCTACGAGCAGTACTTC	CSARGRITYEQYF
many	TRBV7-9	TRBD1	TRBJ2-1	TGTGCCAGCAGCTTAGAAGCTCTGAGACAGGGGGATGAGCAGTTCTTC	CASSLEALRQGDEQFF
many	TRBV29-1	.	TRBJ2-7	TGCAGCGTTGGGCAGAGAGCCTACGAGCAGTACTTC	CSVGQRAYEQYF
many	TRBV6-4	.	TRBJ2-1	TGTGCCAGCAGTGCGGGAGAGAGCAATGAGCAGTTCTTC	CASSAGESNEQFF
many	TRBV28	TRBD2	TRBJ2-5	TGTGCCAGCAGTTCCGAGACTAGCGAAAGCTTCCAAGAGACCCAGTACTTC	CASSSETSESFQETQYF
many	TRBV12-3/TRBV12-4	TRBD1	TRBJ1-5	TGTGCCAGCAGGAAGGGACAGGGCAATCAGCCCCAGCATTTT	CASRKGQGNQPQHF
many	TRBV5-1	TRBD2	TRBJ2-7	TGCGCCAGCAGCCCCCGGACTAGCGCGTTCTACGAGCAGTACTTC	CASSPRTSAFYEQYF
.	TRBV4-3	TRBD1	TRBJ2-7	TGCGCCAGCAGCCCAGGACCGACAGGGTGGGATTCCTACGAGCAGTACTTC	CASSPGPTGWDSYEQYF
many	TRBV12-3/TRBV12-4	TRBD1	TRBJ2-7	TGTGCTTCTACAGGGGGCGGGGAGTCCGAGCAGTACTTC	CASTGGGESEQYF
.	TRBV12-3/TRBV12-4	.	TRBJ2-1	TGTGCCAGCAGTTTTATCGGGACCTACAATGAGCAGTTCTTC	CASSFIGTYNEQFF
few	TRBV13	.	TRBJ2-7	TGTGCCAGCAGCGCCCCGACAGACGGGCCCTACGAGCAGTACTTC	CASSAPTDGPYEQYF
few	TRBV20-1	.	TRBJ2-5	TGCAGCGCCAGGAGGACGGCTCTCCAAGAGACCCAGTACTTC	CSARRTALQETQYF
.	TRBV3-1	.	TRBJ2-7	TGTGCCAGCAGCCAAGAGTCGCCCGGGAAGCAGTACTTC	CASSQESPGKQYF
many	TRBV5-1	TRBD2	TRBJ2-1	TGCGCCAGCAAACCGGGACTAGCGGGGGGATCCCCAATAGATGAGCAGTTCTTC	CASKPGLAGGSPIDEQFF
many	TRBV29-1	.	TRBJ2-3	TGCAGCGTTGAACCACAGTGGACAGATACGCAGTATTTT	CSVEPQWTDTQYF
many	TRBV5-1	.	TRBJ2-7	TGCGCCAGCAGCTTGTCCCTCATAGCGGAAGAGGGCTCCTACGAGCAGTACTTC	CASSLSLIAEEGSYEQYF
many	TRBV6-6	.	TRBJ2-5	TGTGCCAGCTCAGTAGCCCAAGAGACCCAGTACTTC	CASSVAQETQYF
many	TRBV5-1	TRBD1	TRBJ2-1	TGCGCCAGCAGCTTTTCACAGGGGGCGATCTACAATGAGCAGTTCTTC	CASSFSQGAIYNEQFF
many	TRBV6-2/TRBV6-3	TRBD2	TRBJ2-5	TGTGCCAGCAGTAGCGGGACTAGACTGGAAGAGACCCAGTACTTC	CASSSGTRLEETQYF
many	TRBV28	.	TRBJ2-5	TGTGCCAGCAGTTCTCCTCAAGGGCCGGCGGAGACCCAGTACTTC	CASSSPQGPAETQYF
many	TRBV5-1	TRBD1	TRBJ2-7	TGCGCCAGCAGATTGGACAGGTCCTACGAGCAGTACTTC	CASRLDRSYEQYF
.	TRBV5-6	.	TRBJ1-1	TGTGCCAGCAGCCGTGGTACCCTATGGAACACTGAAGCTTTCTTT	CASSRGTLWNTEAFF
many	TRBV20-1	.	TRBJ1-5	TGCAGTGCGTATGACAGCCGCAATCAGCCCCAGCATTTT	CSAYDSRNQPQHF
many	TRBV4-2	.	TRBJ1-2	TGTGCCAGCAGCCGACCCGGTGGGGACTATGGCTACACCTTC	CASSRPGGDYGYTF
many	TRBV7-9	TRBD1	TRBJ1-4	TGTGCCAGCAGCCCGGGGACAGATAATAATGAAAAACTGTTTTTT	CASSPGTDNNEKLFF
.	TRBV27	TRBD1	TRBJ2-2	TGTGCCAGCAGTATCAGGGGGCGGATCACCGGGGAGCTGTTTTTT	CASSIRGRITGELFF
many	TRBV29-1	.	TRBJ2-1	TGCAGCGTTCCCTTTTCCGGCGGGACAATCAAGGATGAGCAGTTCTTC	CSVPFSGGTIKDEQFF
few	TRBV5-1	TRBD1	TRBJ2-7	TGCGCCAGCAGCCCCACCAACAGGGGATTCTACGAGCAGTACTTC	CASSPTNRGFYEQYF
few	TRBV14	TRBD2	TRBJ2-1	TGTGCCAGCAGCCAACTTACCGGGAGGGTCCATGAGCAGTTCTTC	CASSQLTGRVHEQFF
many	TRBV4-3	TRBD2	TRBJ2-7	TGCGCCAGCAGCCAAGAGCGAACGCTGGGACTAGCGGGAGACCGGTACGAGCAGTACTTC	CASSQERTLGLAGDRYEQYF
many	TRBV6-1	TRBD1	TRBJ1-5	TGTGCCAGCAGTCCCTTGGGGACAGGGCCCTATAGCAATCAGCCCCAGCATTTT	CASSPLGTGPYSNQPQHF
many	TRBV7-8	.	TRBJ2-7	TGTGCCAGCAGCTTAGGGCACGTCTACGAGCAGTACTTC	CASSLGHVYEQYF
many	TRBV5-6	.	TRBJ2-3	TGTGCCAGCAGCTTGTTCCAGGGACCAAGCACAGATACGCAGTATTTT	CASSLFQGPSTDTQYF
once	TRBV4-2	.	TRBJ2-1	TGTGCCAGCAGCCCCGGGCCAGGTTACAATGAGCAGTTCTTC	CASSPGPGYNEQFF
medium-sized	TRBV29-1	.	TRBJ2-5	TGCAGCGTTGGGGGGGGACAGCTACACGAAGAGACCCAGTACTTC	CSVGGGQLHEETQYF
.	TRBV7-9	TRBD2	TRBJ2-7	TGTGCCAGCAGCTTCTATCCTAGCGGTTACGAGCAGTACTTC	CASSFYPSGYEQYF
many	TRBV10-3	.	TRBJ2-5	TGTGCCATCAGTGACCCCCCCGGGCCCCTTAGAGGGACCCAGTACTTC	CAISDPPGPLRGTQYF
few	TRBV7-2	.	TRBJ1-2	TGTGCCAGCAGCTTTACAGAAAGTGTCTATGGCTACACCTTC	CASSFTESVYGYTF
many	TRBV24-1	TRBD1	TRBJ2-1	TGTGCCACCAGTGACCCGACAGGGGGCGCGGTCCATGAGCAGTTCTTC	CATSDPTGGAVHEQFF